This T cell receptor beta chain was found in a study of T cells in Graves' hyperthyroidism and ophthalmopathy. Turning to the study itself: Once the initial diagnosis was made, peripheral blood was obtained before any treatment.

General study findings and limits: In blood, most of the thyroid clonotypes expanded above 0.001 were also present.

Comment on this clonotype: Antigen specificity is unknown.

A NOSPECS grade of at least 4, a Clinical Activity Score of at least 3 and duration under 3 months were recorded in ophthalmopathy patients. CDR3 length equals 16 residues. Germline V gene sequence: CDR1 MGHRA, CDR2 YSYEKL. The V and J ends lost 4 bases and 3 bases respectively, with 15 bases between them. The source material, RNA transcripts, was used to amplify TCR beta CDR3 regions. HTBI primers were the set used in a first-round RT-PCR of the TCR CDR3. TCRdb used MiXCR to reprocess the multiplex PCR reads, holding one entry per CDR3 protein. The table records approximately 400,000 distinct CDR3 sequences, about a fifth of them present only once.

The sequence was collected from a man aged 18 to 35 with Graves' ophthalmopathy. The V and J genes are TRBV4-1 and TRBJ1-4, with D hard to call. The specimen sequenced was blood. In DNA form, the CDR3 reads TGCGCCAGCAGCCGATCCCGAGTGGGCTCTAATGAAAAACTGTTTTTT. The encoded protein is CASSRSRVGSNEKLFF.